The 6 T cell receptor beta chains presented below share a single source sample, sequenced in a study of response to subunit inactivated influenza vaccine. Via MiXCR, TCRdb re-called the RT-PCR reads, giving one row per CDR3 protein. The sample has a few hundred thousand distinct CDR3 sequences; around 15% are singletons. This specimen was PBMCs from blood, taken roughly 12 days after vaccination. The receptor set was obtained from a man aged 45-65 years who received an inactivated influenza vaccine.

This chain's CDR3 is CSARDITGGNYGYTF. The CDR3 nucleotides are TGCAGTGCTAGAGATATCACAGGGGGAAACTATGGCTACACCTTC. V is TRBV20-1 and J is TRBJ1-2; 8 positions match TRBD1. J gave up 2 bases and V 0 bases, and 5 bases lay outside the gene matches. In germline, CDR1 is DFQATT, CDR2 SNEGSKA (reference sequence). CDR3 length: 15 residues.

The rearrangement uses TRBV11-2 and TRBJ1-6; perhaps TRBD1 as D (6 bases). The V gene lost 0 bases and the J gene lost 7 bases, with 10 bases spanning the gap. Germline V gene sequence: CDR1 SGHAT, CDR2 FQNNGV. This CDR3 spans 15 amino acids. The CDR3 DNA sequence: TGTGCCAGCAGCTTAGATTCAGGGGCGAATTCACCCCTCCACTTT. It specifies CASSLDSGANSPLHF.

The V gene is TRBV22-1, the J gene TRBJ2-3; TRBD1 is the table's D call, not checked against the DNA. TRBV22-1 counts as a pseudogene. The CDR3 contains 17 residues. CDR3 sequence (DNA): TGTACCAGCAGCGCGGACCGTCGTGGGGGATCCACAGATACGCAGTATTTT. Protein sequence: CTSSADRRGGSTDTQYF.

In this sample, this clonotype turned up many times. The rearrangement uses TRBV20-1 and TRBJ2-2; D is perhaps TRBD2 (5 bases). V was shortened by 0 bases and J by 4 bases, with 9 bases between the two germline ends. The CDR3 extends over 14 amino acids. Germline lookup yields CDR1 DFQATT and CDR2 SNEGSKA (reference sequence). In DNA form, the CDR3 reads TGCAGTGCTAGAGATTTTGCGGGCACCGGGGAGCTGTTTTTT. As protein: CSARDFAGTGELFF.

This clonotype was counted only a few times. Written as DNA, the CDR3 is TGTGCCAGCAGCTTAACAGTGATCCCCTACGAGCAGTACTTC. It encodes CASSLTVIPYEQYF. The chain links TRBV7-9 to TRBJ2-7; D uncertain. The germline V gene encodes CDR1 SEHNR and CDR2 FQNEAQ (reference sequence). Between the trimmed V and J ends, which lost 2 bases and 2 bases, there was a span of 10 bases. The CDR3 is 14 residues long.

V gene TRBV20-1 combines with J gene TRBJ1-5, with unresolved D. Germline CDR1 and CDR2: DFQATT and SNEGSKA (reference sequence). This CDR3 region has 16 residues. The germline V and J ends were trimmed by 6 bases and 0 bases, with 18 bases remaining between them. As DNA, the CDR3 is TGCAGTGCCACCCGCCGGGCAGTCGATAGCAATCAGCCCCAGCATTTT. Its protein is CSATRRAVDSNQPQHF.